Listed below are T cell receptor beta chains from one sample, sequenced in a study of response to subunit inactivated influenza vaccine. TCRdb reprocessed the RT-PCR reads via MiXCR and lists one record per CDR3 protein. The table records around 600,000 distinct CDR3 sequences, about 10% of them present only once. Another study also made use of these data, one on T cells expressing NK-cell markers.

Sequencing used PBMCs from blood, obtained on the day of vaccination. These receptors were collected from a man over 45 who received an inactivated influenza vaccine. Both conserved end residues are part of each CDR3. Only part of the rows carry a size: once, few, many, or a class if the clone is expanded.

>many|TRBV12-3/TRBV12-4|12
CASGRPFNEQFF
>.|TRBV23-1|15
CASSPRQGAGEKLFF
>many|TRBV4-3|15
CASSPGASFYNEQFF
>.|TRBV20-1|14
CSAPLITGAGGYTF
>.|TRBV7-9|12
CASSLSPYEQFF
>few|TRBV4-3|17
CASSQGVWQAEGYEQYF
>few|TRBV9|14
CASKNNSLRYEQYF
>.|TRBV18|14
CASSTTGKDSPLHF
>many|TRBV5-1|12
CASSGQGYEQYF
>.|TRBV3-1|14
CASSQDRIFSPLHF
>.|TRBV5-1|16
CASSFPRDRVTDTQYF
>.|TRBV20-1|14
CSANPKGLKETQYF
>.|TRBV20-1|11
CSTSGSYEQFF
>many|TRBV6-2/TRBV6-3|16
CASSRRTGWSSTEAFF
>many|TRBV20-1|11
CSASRGNEQFF
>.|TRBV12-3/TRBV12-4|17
CASSNLGLAGKRDEQFF
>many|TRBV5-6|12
CASSIGQADPYF
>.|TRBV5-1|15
CASSLGSSGQGEQFF
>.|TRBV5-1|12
CASSVKGTEAFF
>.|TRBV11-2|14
CASSLVGITDTQYF
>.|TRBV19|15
CASSEPGMGDSPLHF
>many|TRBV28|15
CASSKPRESSYEQYF
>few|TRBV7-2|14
CASSSRTGGYEQYF
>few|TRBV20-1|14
CSAPRQSSTDTQYF
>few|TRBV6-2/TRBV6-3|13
CASLDLLNNEQFF
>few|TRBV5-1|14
CASSLLDRNGELFF
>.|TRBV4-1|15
CASSQEVTVTYEQYF
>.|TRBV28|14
CASNLPSGDNEQFF
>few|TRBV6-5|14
CASSYSKRFTEAFF
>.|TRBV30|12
CAWMTSTYEQYF
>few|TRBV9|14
CASSRTGGLGGYTF
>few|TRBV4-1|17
CASSQDLGVGQGEKLFF
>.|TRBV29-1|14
CSVVKDTENTEAFF
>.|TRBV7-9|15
CASLSRESNTGELFF
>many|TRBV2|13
CASCLESYNEQFF
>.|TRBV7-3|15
CASSSTPFFGGEQFF
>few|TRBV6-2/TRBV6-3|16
CASSYSSRGRGDEQFF
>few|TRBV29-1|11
CSVGRGGEQFF
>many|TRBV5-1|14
CASSLGEIGIEAFF
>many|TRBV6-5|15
CASSYDSRSSYEQYF